The T cell receptor beta chain described here comes from a study of identical twins. The study, taken as a whole, reports: Beta out-of-frame twin sharing showed a weaker excess. Part of the zero-insertion signal could reflect confounding by invariant MAIT and iNKT cells.

MiXCR was run by TCRdb on the 5' RACE reads, yielding one entry per CDR3 protein. The repertoire has hundreds of thousands of distinct CDR3 sequences, around 10% of them found once; the top ten carry about 5%. The sample holds a few counts of this clonotype. Its antigen is undetermined. CDR3 length: 15 residues. Germline V gene lookup returns CDR1 SEHNR and CDR2 FQNEAQ (reference sequence). V was pared by 5 bases and J by 2 bases, with 4 bases of the junction left unmatched. The chain couples TRBV7-9 to TRBJ1-4, with 8 bases aligning to TRBD1. Sequencing was carried out using memory (CD45RO+) T cells sorted from blood. The sequence came from a young woman in good health. CDR3 in DNA: TGTGCCAGCAGCCAGGGGGCGACTACTAATGAAAAACTGTTTTTT. Its translation: CASSQGATTNEKLFF.